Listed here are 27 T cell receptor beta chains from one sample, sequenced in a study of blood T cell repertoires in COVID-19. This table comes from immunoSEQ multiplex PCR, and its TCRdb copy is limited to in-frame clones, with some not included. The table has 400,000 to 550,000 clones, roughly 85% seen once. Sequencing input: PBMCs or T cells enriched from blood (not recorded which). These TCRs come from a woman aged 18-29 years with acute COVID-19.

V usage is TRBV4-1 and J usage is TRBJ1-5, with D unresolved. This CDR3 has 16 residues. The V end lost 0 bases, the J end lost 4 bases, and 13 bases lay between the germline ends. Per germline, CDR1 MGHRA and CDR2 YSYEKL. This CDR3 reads CASSQEVAGGNQPQHF. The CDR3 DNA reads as TGCGCCAGCAGCCAAGAAGTGGCGGGAGGGAATCAGCCCCAGCATTTT.

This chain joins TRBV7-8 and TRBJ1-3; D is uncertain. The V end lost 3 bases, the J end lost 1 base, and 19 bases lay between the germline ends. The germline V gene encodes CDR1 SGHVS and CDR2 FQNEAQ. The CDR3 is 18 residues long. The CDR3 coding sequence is TGTGCCAGCAGCTTTAGGGAGGCAACGTGGATATCTGGAAACACCATATATTTT. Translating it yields CASSFREATWISGNTIYF.

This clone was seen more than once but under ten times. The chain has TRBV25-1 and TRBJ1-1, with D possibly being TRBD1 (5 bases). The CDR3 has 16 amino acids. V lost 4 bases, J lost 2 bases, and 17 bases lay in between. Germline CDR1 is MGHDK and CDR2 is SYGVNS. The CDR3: CASSAYDSLLNTEAFF. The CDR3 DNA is TGTGCCAGCAGTGCCTACGACAGTCTCCTTAACACTGAAGCTTTCTTT.

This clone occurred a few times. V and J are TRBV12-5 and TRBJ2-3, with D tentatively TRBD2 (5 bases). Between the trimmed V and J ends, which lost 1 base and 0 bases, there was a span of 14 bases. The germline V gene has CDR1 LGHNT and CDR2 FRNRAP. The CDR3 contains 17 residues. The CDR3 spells CASGLGLRGSSTDTQYF. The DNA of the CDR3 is TGTGCTAGTGGTTTGGGACTTCGGGGTTCTAGCACAGATACGCAGTATTTT.

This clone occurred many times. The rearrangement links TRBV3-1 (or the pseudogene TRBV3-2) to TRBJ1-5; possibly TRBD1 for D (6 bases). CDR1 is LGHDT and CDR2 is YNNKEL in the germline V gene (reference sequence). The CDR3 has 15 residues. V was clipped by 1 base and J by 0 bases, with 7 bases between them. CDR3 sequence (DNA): TGTGCCAGCAGCCAAGGAGGGGGTAGCAATCAGCCCCAGCATTTT. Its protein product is CASSQGGGSNQPQHF.

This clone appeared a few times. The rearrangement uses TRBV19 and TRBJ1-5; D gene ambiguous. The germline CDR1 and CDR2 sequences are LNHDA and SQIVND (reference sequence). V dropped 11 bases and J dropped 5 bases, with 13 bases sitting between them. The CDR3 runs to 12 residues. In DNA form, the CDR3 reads TGTGCCGTTGGCCTGGTGGATCAGCCCCAGCATTTT. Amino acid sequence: CAVGLVDQPQHF.

The CDR3 spells CASGGLKETQYF. The CDR3 DNA follows: TGTGCCAGCGGAGGACTAAAAGAGACCCAGTACTTC. The V and J genes are TRBV6-5 and TRBJ2-5, with D tentatively TRBD2 (6 bases). V was cut by 8 bases and J by 3 bases, with 10 bases left in between. CDR1 is MNHEY and CDR2 is SVGAGI in the germline V gene. The CDR3 extends over 12 amino acids.

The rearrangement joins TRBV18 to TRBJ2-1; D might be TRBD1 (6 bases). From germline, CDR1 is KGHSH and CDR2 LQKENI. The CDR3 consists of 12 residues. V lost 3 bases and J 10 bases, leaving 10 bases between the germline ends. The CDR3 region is CASSPGHQEQFF. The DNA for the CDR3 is TGTGCCAGCTCACCGGGACACCAAGAGCAGTTCTTC.

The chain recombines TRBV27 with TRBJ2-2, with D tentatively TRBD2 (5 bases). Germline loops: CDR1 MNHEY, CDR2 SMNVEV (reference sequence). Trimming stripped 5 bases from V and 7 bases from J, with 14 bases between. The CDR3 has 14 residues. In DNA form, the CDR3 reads TGTGCCAGCAGTCCTCGGGGAACGGGCGGGGAGCTGTTTTTT. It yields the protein CASSPRGTGGELFF.

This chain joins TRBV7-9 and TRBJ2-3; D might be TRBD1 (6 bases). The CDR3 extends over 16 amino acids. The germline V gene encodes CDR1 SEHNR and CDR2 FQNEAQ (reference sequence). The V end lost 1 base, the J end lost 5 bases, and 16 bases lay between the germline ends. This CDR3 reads CASSLVLGARGDTQYF. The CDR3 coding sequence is TGTGCCAGCAGCTTAGTTTTGGGGGCTAGGGGAGATACGCAGTATTTT. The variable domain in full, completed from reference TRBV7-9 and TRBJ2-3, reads DTGVSQNPRHKITKRGQNVTFRCDPISEHNRLYWYRQTLGQGPEFLTYFQNEAQLEKSRLLSDRFSAERPKGSFSTLEIQRTEQGDSAMYLCASSLVLGARGDTQYFGPGTRLTVL.

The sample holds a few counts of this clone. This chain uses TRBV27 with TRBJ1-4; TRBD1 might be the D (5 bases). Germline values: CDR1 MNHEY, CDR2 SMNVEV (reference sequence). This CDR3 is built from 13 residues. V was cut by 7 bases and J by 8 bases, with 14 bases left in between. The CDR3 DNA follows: TGTGCCAGCACCACGGGGGGGGACGAAAAACTGTTTTTT. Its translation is CASTTGGDEKLFF.

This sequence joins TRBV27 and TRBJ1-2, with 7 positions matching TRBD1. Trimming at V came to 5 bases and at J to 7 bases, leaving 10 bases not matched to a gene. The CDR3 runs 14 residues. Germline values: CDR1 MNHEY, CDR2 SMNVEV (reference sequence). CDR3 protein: CASSTRTGGSGYTF. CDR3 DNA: TGTGCCAGCAGTACCAGGACAGGCGGAAGTGGCTACACCTTC.

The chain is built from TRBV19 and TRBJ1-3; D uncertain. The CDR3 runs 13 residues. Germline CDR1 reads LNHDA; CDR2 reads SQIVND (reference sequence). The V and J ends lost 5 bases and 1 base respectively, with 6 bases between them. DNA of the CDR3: TGTGCCAGTAGTTCAAATTCTGGAAACACCATATATTTT. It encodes CASSSNSGNTIYF.

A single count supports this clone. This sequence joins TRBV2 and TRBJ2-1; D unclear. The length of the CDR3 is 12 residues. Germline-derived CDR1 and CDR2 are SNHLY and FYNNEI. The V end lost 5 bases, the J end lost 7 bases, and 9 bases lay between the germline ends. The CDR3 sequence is CASSSSSNEQFF. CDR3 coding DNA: TGTGCCAGCAGTTCGTCCTCGAATGAGCAGTTCTTC.

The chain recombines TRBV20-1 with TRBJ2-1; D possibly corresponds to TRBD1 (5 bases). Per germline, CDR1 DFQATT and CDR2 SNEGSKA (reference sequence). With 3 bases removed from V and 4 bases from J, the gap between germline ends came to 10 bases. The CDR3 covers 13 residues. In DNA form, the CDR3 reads TGCAGTGCTAGTTCTCGACAGTACAATGAGCAGTTCTTC. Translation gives CSASSRQYNEQFF.

The CDR3 loop reads CASSQGDFIGTDTQYF. In DNA, the CDR3 is TGTGCCAGCAGCCAAGGGGACTTCATAGGCACAGATACGCAGTATTTT. The chain recombines TRBV4-2 with TRBJ2-3; TRBD2 is a possible D gene (6 bases). V was cut by 1 base and J by 1 base, with 12 bases left in between. The germline V gene encodes CDR1 LGHNA and CDR2 YNFKEQ. The CDR3 sequence is 16 residues long.

CDR3 sequence: CATSDSQAGPFPDTQYF. CDR3 sequence (DNA): TGTGCCACCAGTGATTCCCAAGCGGGTCCCTTTCCAGATACGCAGTATTTT. The rearrangement joins TRBV24-1 to TRBJ2-3, with a weak D call TRBD2 (6 bases). Germline CDR1 is KGHDR and CDR2 is SFDVKD. Trimming left V 2 bases short and J 4 bases short, with 18 bases between. CDR3 length: 17 amino acids.

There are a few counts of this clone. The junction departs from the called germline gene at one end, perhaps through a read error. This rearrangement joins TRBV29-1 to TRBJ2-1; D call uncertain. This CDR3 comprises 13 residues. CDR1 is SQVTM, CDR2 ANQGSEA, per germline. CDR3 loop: CSVVRQSDNGQFF. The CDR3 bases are TGCAGCGTTGTCCGGCAGTCCGACAATGGGCAGTTCTTC.

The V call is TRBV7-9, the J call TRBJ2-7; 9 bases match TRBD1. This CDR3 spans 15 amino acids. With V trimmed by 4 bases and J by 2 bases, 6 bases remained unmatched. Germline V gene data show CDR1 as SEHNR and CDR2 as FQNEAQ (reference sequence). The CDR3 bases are TGTGCCAGCAGCTGGAGGGACAGGGAAACCTACGAGCAGTACTTC. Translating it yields CASSWRDRETYEQYF.

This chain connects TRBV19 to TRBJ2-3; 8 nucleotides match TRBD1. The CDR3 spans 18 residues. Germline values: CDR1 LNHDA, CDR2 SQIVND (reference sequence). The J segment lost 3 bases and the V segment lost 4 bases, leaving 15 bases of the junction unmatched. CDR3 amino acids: CASSTPTTTGVITDTQYF. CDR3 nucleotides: TGTGCCAGTAGTACCCCAACCACGACAGGGGTGATTACAGATACGCAGTATTTT.

Here the CDR3 reads CASSLAGTASNQPQHF. In DNA form, the CDR3 reads TGTGCCAGCAGCTTAGCCGGGACAGCAAGCAATCAGCCCCAGCATTTT. The chain recombines TRBV7-8 with TRBJ1-5, with 7 bases matching TRBD1. J lost 1 base, V lost 0 bases, and 3 bases had no gene match. The CDR3 extends over 16 amino acids. The germline gives CDR1 SGHVS, CDR2 FQNEAQ.

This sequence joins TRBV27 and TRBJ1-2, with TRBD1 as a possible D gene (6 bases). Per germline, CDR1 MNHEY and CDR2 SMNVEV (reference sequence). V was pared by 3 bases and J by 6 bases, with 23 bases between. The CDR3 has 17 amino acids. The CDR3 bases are TGTGCCAGCAGTTTGGGTTGGGGTGACACAGGGAACGATGGCTACACCTTC. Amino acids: CASSLGWGDTGNDGYTF.

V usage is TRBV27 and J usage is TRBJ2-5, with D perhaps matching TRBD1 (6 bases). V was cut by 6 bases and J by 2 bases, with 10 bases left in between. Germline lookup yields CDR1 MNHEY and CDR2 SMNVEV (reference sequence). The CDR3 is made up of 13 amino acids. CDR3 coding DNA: TGTGCCAGCAGGGATAGGGGGCAAGAGACCCAGTACTTC. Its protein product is CASRDRGQETQYF.

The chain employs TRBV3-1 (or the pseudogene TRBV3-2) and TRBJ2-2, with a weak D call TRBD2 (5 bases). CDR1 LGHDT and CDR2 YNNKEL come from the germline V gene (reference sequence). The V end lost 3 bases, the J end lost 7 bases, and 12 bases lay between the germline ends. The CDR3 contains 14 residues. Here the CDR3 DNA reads TGTGCCAGCAGCCACCGCGGAGAGGGCGGGGAGCTGTTTTTT. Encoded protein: CASSHRGEGGELFF.

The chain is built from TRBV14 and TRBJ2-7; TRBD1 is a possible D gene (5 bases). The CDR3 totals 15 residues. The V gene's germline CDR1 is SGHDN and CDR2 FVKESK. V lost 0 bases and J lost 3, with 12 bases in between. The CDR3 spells CASSQEMDIVYEQYF. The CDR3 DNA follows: TGTGCCAGCAGCCAAGAAATGGACATAGTCTACGAGCAGTACTTC. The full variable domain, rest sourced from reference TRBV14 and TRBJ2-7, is EAGVTQFPSHSVIEKGQTVTLRCDPISGHDNLYWYRRVMGKEIKFLLHFVKESKQDESGMPNNRFLAERTGGTYSTLKVQPAELEDSGVYFCASSQEMDIVYEQYFGPGTRLTVT.

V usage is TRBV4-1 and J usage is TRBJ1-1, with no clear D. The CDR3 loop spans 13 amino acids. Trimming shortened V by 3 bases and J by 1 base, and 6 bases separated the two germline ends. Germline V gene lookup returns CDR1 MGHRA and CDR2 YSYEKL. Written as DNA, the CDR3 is TGCGCCAGCAGCCACGCAGAGAACACTGAAGCTTTCTTT. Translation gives CASSHAENTEAFF.

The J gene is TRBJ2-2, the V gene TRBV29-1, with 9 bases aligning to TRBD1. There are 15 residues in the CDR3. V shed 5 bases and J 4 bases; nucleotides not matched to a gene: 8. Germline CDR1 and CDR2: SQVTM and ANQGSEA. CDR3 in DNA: TGCAGCGTTAATCCGGGACAGGGTATCACCGGGGAGCTGTTTTTT. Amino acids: CSVNPGQGITGELFF.